Given below is one T cell receptor beta chain in context. Its antigen is still unknown. These data are taken from a study of OX40 agonist ivuxolimab in advanced cancers. Findings and limits, study-wide: Normalized expansion of T-cell clones was also low for some nonresponders. At doses 0.1 to 3.0 mg/kg, CD4+ and CD8+ clones expanded. The average count of expanded clones was higher among CD8+ T cells than among CD4+.

Repertoires were generated with immunoSEQ multiplex PCR, while TCRdb's copy carries only in-frame clones and drops some. This sample carries about 69,000 clones, almost 90% of them seen once, and the ten largest clones take 10%. The CDR3 extends over 13 amino acids. The germline gives CDR1 LNHDA, CDR2 SQIVND (reference sequence). Trimming took 4 bases from V and 2 from J, leaving 8 bases between them. This sequence joins TRBV19 and TRBJ2-5, with a weak D call TRBD2 (5 bases). The source is an adult with an advanced solid tumor such as melanoma, head and neck, liver or kidney cancer. Sequenced here: CD4+ or CD8+ T cells sorted from blood, sampled in a trial of the OX40 agonist ivuxolimab. The CDR3 spells CASSRTAQETQYF. CDR3 DNA: TGTGCCAGTAGTAGGACTGCACAAGAGACCCAGTACTTC.